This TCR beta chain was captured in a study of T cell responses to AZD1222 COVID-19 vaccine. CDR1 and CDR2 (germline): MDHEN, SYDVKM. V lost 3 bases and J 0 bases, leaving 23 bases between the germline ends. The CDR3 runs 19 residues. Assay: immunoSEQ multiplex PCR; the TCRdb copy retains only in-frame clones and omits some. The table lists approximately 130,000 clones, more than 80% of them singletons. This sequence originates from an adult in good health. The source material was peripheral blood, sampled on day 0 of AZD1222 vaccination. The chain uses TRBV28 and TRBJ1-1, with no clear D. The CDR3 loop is CASSFSFLFRRTMNTEAFF. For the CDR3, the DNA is TGTGCCAGCAGTTTTTCGTTCTTATTTCGGAGGACTATGAACACTGAAGCTTTCTTT.